This TCR beta chain comes out of a study of long-term antiretroviral therapy in people with HIV (dated by TCRdb to 2021 to 2024). As for the study more broadly: The earliest samples were collected about a decade before the 2015 WHO recommendation for immediate ART, when ART was typically delayed until CD4 counts fell. From fewer than 35 adults with confirmed HIV infection, the cohort provided approximately 210 cryopreserved PBMC samples, gathered serially across a mean of approximately six years (range 1-12). A retrospective serial study tested whether changes in peripheral blood TRB repertoire composition and diversity were associated with ART initiation and durable HIV suppression. Of the roughly 32 participants with HIV, ten to eleven were female. No cross-contamination during QIAcube processing was seen in test extractions of a monoclonal T-cell line run alongside a few dozen polyclonal samples.

Overall study results and their limits: Owing to limited PBMC availability, only the TCR beta chain was sequenced, without alpha chain pairing. Inferences about post-ART repertoire changes were limited because no data were available on ART adherence, viral resistance or therapy changes. The repertoire was dominated across all time points by expanded TRB clones identified before ART initiation, although this dominance was seen to fluctuate and to decrease in many PLHIV after ART. Because cell numbers in pre-ART samples were limited, unsorted PBMC were profiled instead of sorted CD4+ and CD8+ T cells. Starting ART was linked to a significant rise in TRB diversity, yet even after long-term ART the diversity remained significantly lower than in transplant donor controls. The samples span the years 2004 to 2017, and the ART regimens used at that time may not be as effective as current regimens. CDR3 length ranges in HIV repertoires were narrower than in controls, and network structure suggested an antigen-experienced repertoire with only a slight naive shift after ART.

The immunoSEQ hsTCRB v3.0 assay was used at survey level resolution to sequence the TRB variable region. The target sequencing depth for TRB was about 40,000-55,000 T-cell genomes per sample. TRB libraries were pooled and sequenced on an Illumina MiSeq using a v3 150-cycle kit. The published analysis was carried out like this. Analysis of repertoires was carried out in R inside a reproducible Nextflow workflow spanning QC, data transformation and analysis. LymphoSeq2, an R package for exploring AIRR-Seq data, was used to implement the custom analyses. Several samples yielding fewer than 5000 total TRB sequences were excluded, leaving roughly 200 analyzed HIV repertoires. Among the approximately 180 retained HIV repertoires, approximately 61 were collected before ART initiation and 129 after ART initiation. Repertoires were downsampled to 5000 TRB nucleotide sequences, and summary statistics were averaged over 100 downsampling iterations. TRB sequences were retained for analysis only if CDR3 regions of at least seven amino acids were present. Diversity was measured with a Shannon entropy-derived clonality score and the Gini coefficient. Repertoire networks linked the top 5000 CDR3 amino acid sequences whenever two sequences differed by an edit distance of one. Antigen specificity groups and MHC restriction were predicted for TRB CDR3 amino acid sequences with GLIPH2. To flag known CMV, EBV, HIV or tissue antigen associations, CDR3 amino acid sequences were matched against VDJdb and McPAS-TCR. Pre-ART, post-ART and control groups were compared with Wilcoxon signed-rank tests and Holm-Bonferroni correction. TCRdb carries this immuneACCESS record with in-frame sequences only. Its versions omit some clonotypes, under half of them owing to an unresolved V gene in the studies checked, with the rest unexplained. V, J and clone size are those of that table, while D and trimming were read from the DNA. The sample includes around 20,000 clones, with 65% to 85% observed a single time. Of the sample, roughly 18% falls within the top ten clones.

V is pared back by 4 bases and J by 8 bases, with 8 bases lying between the germline termini. The cysteine opens and the phenylalanine closes a CDR3 of 11 amino acids. Just the 33-base CDR3 DNA is kept, in frame starting at base 1. CDR1 and CDR2 (GTSNPN, SVGIG) derive from the germline V gene (reference sequence). Inclusion was restricted to participants for whom at least one PBMC sample before ART initiation and at least two post-ART samples were available. All participants with HIV were treated in the United States of America. Before DNA extraction, cryopreserved samples of about 0.9-11 million PBMC were thawed and then washed. At the time of the earliest PBMC sample, participants with HIV were aged between about 20 and 60 years. Each participant contributed PBMC samples from 1-4 timepoints before ART initiation and 2-8 timepoints after ART initiation, with a median of 7 samples. Serial HIV viral load, CD4+ T-cell count, ART history and demographic data were obtained for every participant. Genomic DNA was extracted from unsorted PBMC with a Qiagen kit on a QIAcube, processed in batches of 12 samples.

Concerning this clone: Its antigen has not been determined. Base qualities are not provided; no much larger clone lies one nucleotide away.

The sample was unsorted PBMCs, taken 0.6 years after starting antiretroviral therapy. The chain was built from TRBV30 and TRBJ1-4; no D segment can be confidently identified. The sequence derives from a woman aged 18 to 35 with HIV. The CDR3 sequence is CAWTQGEKLFF. The DNA sequence follows: TGTGCCTGGACCCAAGGGGAAAAACTGTTTTTT.